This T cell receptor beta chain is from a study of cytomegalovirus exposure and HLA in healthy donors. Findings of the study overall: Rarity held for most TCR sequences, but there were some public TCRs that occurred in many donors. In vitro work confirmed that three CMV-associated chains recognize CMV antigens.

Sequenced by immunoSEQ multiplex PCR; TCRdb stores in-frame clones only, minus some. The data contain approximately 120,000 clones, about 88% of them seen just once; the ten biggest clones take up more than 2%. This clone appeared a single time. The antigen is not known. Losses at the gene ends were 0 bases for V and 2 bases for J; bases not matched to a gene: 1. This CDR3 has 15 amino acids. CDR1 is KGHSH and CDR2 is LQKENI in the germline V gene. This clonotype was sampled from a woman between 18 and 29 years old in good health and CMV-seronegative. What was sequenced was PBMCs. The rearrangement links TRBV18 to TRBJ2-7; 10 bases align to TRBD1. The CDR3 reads CASSPPGTGAYEQYF. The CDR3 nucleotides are TGTGCCAGCTCACCACCGGGGACAGGGGCCTACGAGCAGTACTTC. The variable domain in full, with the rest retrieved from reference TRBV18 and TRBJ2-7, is NAGVMQNPRHLVRRRGQEARLRCSPMKGHSHVYWYRQLPEEGLKFMVYLQKENIIDESGMPKERFSAEFPKEGPSILRIQQVVRGDSAAYFCASSPPGTGAYEQYFGPGTRLTVT.